The 20 T cell receptor beta chains listed next were all sequenced from one sample in a study of patients and donors after allogeneic stem cell transplantation. MiXCR was run by TCRdb on the RT-PCR reads, yielding one entry per CDR3 protein. The sample has 900,000 to 1,000,000 distinct CDR3 sequences, over 15% seen once. The sequenced sample was blood, either unsorted or a sorted T cell fraction (not recorded which). The source is a human donor who was either an allogeneic HSCT recipient or a stem cell or donor lymphocyte infusion donor (not recorded which). It is not recorded whose cells these are; they may come from a transplant donor.

Of note for this clonotype: The germline gene is not matched at one end of the junction; a read error may be the cause. The chain employs TRBV18 and TRBJ2-1, with 7 bases that match TRBD1. Germline loops: CDR1 KGHSH, CDR2 LQKENI. This CDR3 has 12 amino acids. The DNA for the CDR3 is TGTGCCAGCGACGCTCCTACAGGGGCCCCGGTCTTC. It translates to CASDAPTGAPVF.

This clonotype was detected a few times. J is TRBJ1-3 and V is TRBV12-3 or TRBV12-4; D is perhaps TRBD1 (5 bases). Trimming removed 1 base from V and 4 bases from J, with 11 bases in between. The CDR3 spans 15 residues. CDR3 DNA: TGTGCCAGCAGTTTAGACGGGGCGCGGGGAAACACCATATATTTT. This encodes CASSLDGARGNTIYF.

In its sample, this clonotype was seen a few times. One end of the junction fails to match germline, which may point to a read error. The CDR3 spells CASSLVLRTSGQETQYF. CDR3 sequence (DNA): TGTGCTAGCAGCTTAGTTTTGAGGACTAGCGGACAAGAGACCCAGTACTTC. The rearrangement links TRBV7-7 to TRBJ2-5, with TRBD2 matching 10 bases. Germline-derived CDR1 and CDR2 are SSHAT and FNYEAQ (reference sequence). The CDR3 runs 17 residues.

The gene calls are TRBV29-1 and TRBJ2-3, with D perhaps matching TRBD2 (7 bases). Germline V gene lookup returns CDR1 SQVTM and CDR2 ANQGSEA. V was pared by 5 bases and J by 2 bases, with 23 bases between. This CDR3 spans 17 amino acids. CDR3 coding DNA: TGCAGCGTTTCGAAGGGGGGGGGCCTTTTGGTCACAGATACGCAGTATTTT. Encoded protein: CSVSKGGGLLVTDTQYF.

The genes are TRBV4-3 and TRBJ2-7; D is unresolved. This CDR3 is built from 13 residues. Germline CDR1 and CDR2: LGHNA and YSLEER. Trimming shortened V by 2 bases and J by 7 bases, and 12 bases separated the two germline ends. The CDR3 protein is CASSQIHLEEQYF. CDR3 DNA sequence: TGCGCCAGCAGCCAAATCCATTTGGAAGAGCAGTACTTC.

The chain couples TRBV12-3 or TRBV12-4 to TRBJ2-1, with 10 bases that match TRBD2. V dropped 5 bases and J dropped 12; count of bases not matched to a gene: 10. This CDR3 has 14 residues. CDR3 nucleotides: TGTGCCAGCAGTAGAGGGGAGCGGGAGGGCCGGCAGTTCTTC. It specifies CASSRGEREGRQFF.

This clonotype was counted between two and nine times. Lacking the conserved final phenylalanine or tryptophan, this CDR3 likely reflects a read error. The DNA for the CDR3 is TGTGCCAGCAGGGGAGTTGCGGGAGGGCCCGGGGAGCTGTTTTCT. It codes for CASRGVAGGPGELFS. This chain uses TRBV28 with TRBJ2-2; 9 bases are a match to TRBD2. The CDR3 contains 15 residues. Trimming took 6 bases from V and 6 from J; bases not matched to a gene: 8. CDR1 is MDHEN, CDR2 SYDVKM, per germline.

The V gene is TRBV4-1, the J gene TRBJ1-6; D is unclear. The CDR3 sequence is 14 residues long. From germline, CDR1 is MGHRA and CDR2 YSYEKL. With 0 bases removed from V and 7 bases from J, the gap between germline ends came to 7 bases. In DNA form, the CDR3 reads TGCGCCAGCAGCCAAGAATCGCACAATTCACCCCTCCACTTT. It specifies CASSQESHNSPLHF.

This clonotype was recorded a few times. The chain is built from TRBV10-3 and TRBJ2-1; weak D call: TRBD1 (6 bases). Trimming removed 4 bases from V and 5 bases from J, with 9 bases in between. Germline assignment: CDR1 ENHRY and CDR2 SYGVKD. The CDR3 contains 13 residues. The CDR3 region is CAISGQVDNEQFF. The CDR3 nucleotides read TGTGCCATCAGTGGACAGGTTGACAATGAGCAGTTCTTC.

The chain carries TRBV4-3 and TRBJ2-3, with 8 bases identical to TRBD1. The V and J ends lost 4 bases and 0 bases, in that order; junction bases with no gene match: 6. This CDR3 has 16 amino acids. Germline CDR1 reads LGHNA; CDR2 reads YSLEER. The CDR3 here is CASSRGQGLSTDTQYF. CDR3 DNA: TGCGCCAGCAGCCGAGGACAGGGACTGAGCACAGATACGCAGTATTTT.

This chain uses TRBV7-2 with TRBJ2-3, with D tentatively TRBD2 (6 bases). Trimming took off 3 bases at V and 0 bases at J, with 13 bases between the two ends. The CDR3 is 16 amino acids. Germline V gene data show CDR1 as SGHTA and CDR2 as FQGNSA. CDR3 loop: CASSFVGGRSTDTQYF. The CDR3 DNA reads TGTGCCAGCAGCTTCGTCGGGGGACGGAGCACAGATACGCAGTATTTT.

This clonotype was detected ten times or more. The rearrangement links TRBV12-3 or TRBV12-4 to TRBJ2-1; 8 bases line up with TRBD1. V gave up 2 bases and J gave up 9 bases; unmatched junction bases: 9. The CDR3 sequence is 15 residues long. The CDR3 loop is CASSLSKLQGGEQFF. For the CDR3, the DNA is TGTGCCAGCAGTTTAAGCAAGCTACAGGGGGGTGAGCAGTTCTTC.

This clonotype came up a few times. V is TRBV6-2 or TRBV6-3 and J is TRBJ2-3; 13 positions agree with TRBD2. V shed 2 bases, J shed 11 bases, and the junction held 13 bases outside the gene matches. This CDR3 comprises 17 residues. The germline gives CDR1 MNHEY, CDR2 SVGEGT. The CDR3 DNA follows: TGTGCCAGCAGTTACCAGCTGCCGGGACTAGCGGGGTATAAGCAGTATTTT. It translates to CASSYQLPGLAGYKQYF.

This clonotype appeared a few times. The chain is built from TRBV4-3 and TRBJ2-2; D uncertain. CDR3 length: 15 amino acids. The V gene's germline CDR1 is LGHNA and CDR2 YSLEER. The V end lost 4 bases, the J end lost 7 bases, and 16 bases lay between the germline ends. CDR3 DNA sequence: TGCGCCAGCAGCCTCACACCTCAGTTATACGGGGAGCTGTTTTTT. This sequence encodes CASSLTPQLYGELFF.

The chain couples TRBV4-1 to TRBJ2-5; the match to TRBD1 covers 8 bases. The CDR3 is made up of 14 amino acids. CDR1 is MGHRA, CDR2 YSYEKL, per germline. Losses at the gene ends were 4 bases for V and 3 bases for J; bases not matched to a gene: 4. The CDR3 bases are TGCGCCAGCAGCCCAGGGGGCCCCAAAGAGACCCAGTACTTC. Translation gives CASSPGGPKETQYF.

The chain uses TRBV29-1 and TRBJ1-4; perhaps TRBD1 as D (5 bases). The V and J ends lost 6 bases and 6 bases respectively, with 14 bases between them. This CDR3 is 13 amino acids long. Germline loops: CDR1 SQVTM, CDR2 ANQGSEA. The CDR3 sequence is CSVARDGDEKLFF. The DNA of the CDR3 is TGCAGCGTCGCCCGGGACGGTGATGAAAAACTGTTTTTT.

This clonotype was picked up many times. The chain uses TRBV6-5 and TRBJ1-3; no clear D. Germline lookup yields CDR1 MNHEY and CDR2 SVGAGI. V lost 0 bases and J 0 bases, leaving 12 bases between the germline ends. The CDR3 is made up of 17 amino acids. The chain's CDR3 is CASSYSIQADSGNTIYF. DNA of the CDR3: TGTGCCAGCAGTTACTCGATTCAGGCTGACTCTGGAAACACCATATATTTT.

This rearrangement joins TRBV20-1 to TRBJ2-5; TRBD1 matches 7 bases. V lost 5 bases, J lost 5 bases, and 8 bases stayed unmatched. The germline V gene encodes CDR1 DFQATT and CDR2 SNEGSKA (reference sequence). The CDR3 contains 13 residues. The CDR3 loop reads CSARTSDRETQYF. CDR3 DNA sequence: TGCAGTGCTCGGACCTCGGACAGGGAGACCCAGTACTTC.

This rearrangement joins TRBV5-1 to TRBJ2-3; the D gene is possibly TRBD2 (6 bases). The CDR3 sequence is 16 residues long. The germline CDR1 and CDR2 sequences are SGHRS and YFSETQ. Trimming shortened V by 3 bases and J by 0 bases, and 14 bases separated the two germline ends. In nucleotides, the CDR3 is TGCGCCAGCAGCTACGGGACTCACTCTAGCACAGATACGCAGTATTTT. Translated: CASSYGTHSSTDTQYF.

This clonotype appeared a few times. The chain joins TRBV7-9 to TRBJ2-1; TRBD2 aligns across 13 bases. Germline CDR1 and CDR2: SEHNR and FQNEAQ (reference sequence). V dropped 1 base and J dropped 8; count of bases not matched to a gene: 8. The CDR3 sequence is 17 residues long. The CDR3 sequence: CASSLGTSGRTKDEQFF. In nucleotides, the CDR3 is TGTGCCAGCAGCTTAGGGACTAGCGGGAGAACGAAGGATGAGCAGTTCTTC. Variable domain in full (rest from reference TRBV7-9 and TRBJ2-1): DTGVSQNPRHKITKRGQNVTFRCDPISEHNRLYWYRQTLGQGPEFLTYFQNEAQLEKSRLLSDRFSAERPKGSFSTLEIQRTEQGDSAMYLCASSLGTSGRTKDEQFFGPGTRLTVL.